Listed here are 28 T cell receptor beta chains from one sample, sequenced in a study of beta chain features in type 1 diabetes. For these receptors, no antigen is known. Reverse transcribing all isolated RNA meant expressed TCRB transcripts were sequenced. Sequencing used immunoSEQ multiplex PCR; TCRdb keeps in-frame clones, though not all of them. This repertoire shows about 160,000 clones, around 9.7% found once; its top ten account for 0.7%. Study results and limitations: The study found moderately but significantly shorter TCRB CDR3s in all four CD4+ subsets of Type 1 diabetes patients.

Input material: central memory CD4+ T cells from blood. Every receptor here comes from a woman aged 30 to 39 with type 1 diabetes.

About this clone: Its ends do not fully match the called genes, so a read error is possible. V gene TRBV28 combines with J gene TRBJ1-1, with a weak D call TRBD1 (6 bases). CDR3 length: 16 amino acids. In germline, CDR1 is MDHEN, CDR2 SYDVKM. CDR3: CASSLWGDTLYTEAFF. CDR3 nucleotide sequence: TGTGCCAGCAGTCTATGGGGGGACACCCTATACACTGAAGCTTTCTTT.

The CDR3, as DNA: TGTGCCAGCGGCAGACTAGCGAGGGAGACCCAGTACTTC. It is translated as CASGRLARETQYF. The chain joins TRBV6-6 to TRBJ2-5; 8 positions agree with TRBD2. The germline CDR1 and CDR2 sequences are MNHNY and SVGAGI (reference sequence). V was clipped by 8 bases and J by 5 bases; unmatched bases: 7. The CDR3 length is 13 residues.

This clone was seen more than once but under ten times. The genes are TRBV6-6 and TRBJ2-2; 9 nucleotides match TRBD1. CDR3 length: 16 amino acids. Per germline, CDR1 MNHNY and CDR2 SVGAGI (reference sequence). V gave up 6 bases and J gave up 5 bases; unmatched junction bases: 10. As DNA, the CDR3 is TGTGCCAGCAGCCGCGCACAGGGGGCAAGGACCGGGGAGCTGTTTTTT. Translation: CASSRAQGARTGELFF.

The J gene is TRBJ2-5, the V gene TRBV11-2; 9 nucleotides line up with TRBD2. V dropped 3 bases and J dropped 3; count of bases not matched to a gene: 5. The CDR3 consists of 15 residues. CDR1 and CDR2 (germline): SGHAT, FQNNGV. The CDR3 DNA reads TGTGCCAGCAGCTTTGCGGGAGGGGAGGAAGAGACCCAGTACTTC. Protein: CASSFAGGEEETQYF.

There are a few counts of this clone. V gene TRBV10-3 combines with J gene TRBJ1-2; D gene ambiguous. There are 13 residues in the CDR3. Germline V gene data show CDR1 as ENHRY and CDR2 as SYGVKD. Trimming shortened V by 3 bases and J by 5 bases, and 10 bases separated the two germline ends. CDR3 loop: CAISEMRDYGYTF. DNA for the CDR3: TGTGCCATCAGTGAAATGAGAGATTATGGCTACACCTTC.

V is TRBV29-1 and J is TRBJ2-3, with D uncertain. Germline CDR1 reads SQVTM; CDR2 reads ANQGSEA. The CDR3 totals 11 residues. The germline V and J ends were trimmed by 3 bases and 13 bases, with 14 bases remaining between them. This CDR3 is CSVEVSYLEYF. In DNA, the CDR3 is TGCAGCGTTGAGGTATCCTACCTGGAGTATTTT.

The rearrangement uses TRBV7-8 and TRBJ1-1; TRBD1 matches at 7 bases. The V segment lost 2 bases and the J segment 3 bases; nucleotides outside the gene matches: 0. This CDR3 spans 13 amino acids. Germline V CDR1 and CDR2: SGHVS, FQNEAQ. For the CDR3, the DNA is TGTGCCAGCAGCTTACAGGGGGACACTGAAGCTTTCTTT. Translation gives CASSLQGDTEAFF.

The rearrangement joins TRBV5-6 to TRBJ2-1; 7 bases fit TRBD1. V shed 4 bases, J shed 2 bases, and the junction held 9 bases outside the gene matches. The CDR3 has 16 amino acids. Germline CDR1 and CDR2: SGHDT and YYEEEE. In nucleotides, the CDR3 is TGTGCCAGCAGCGAGATGGGGCAGGGGGCCTACAATGAGCAGTTCTTC. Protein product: CASSEMGQGAYNEQFF.

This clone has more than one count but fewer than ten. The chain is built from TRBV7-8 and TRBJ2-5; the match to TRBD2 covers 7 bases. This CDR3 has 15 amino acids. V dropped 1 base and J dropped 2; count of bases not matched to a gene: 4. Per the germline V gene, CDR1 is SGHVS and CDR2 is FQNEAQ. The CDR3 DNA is TGTGCCAGCAGCTTAGGGGCTAGCGGACAAGAGACCCAGTACTTC. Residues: CASSLGASGQETQYF.

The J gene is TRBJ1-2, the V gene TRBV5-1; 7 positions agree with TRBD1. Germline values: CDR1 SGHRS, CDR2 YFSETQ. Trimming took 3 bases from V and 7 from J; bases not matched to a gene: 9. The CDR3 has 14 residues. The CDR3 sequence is CASSSNPRGTGYTF. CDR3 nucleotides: TGCGCCAGCAGCTCGAACCCCAGGGGGACTGGCTACACCTTC.

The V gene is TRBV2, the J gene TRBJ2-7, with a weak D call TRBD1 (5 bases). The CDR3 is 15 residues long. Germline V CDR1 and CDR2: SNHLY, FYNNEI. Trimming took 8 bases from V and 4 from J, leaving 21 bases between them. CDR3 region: CASLGTFDRTYEQYF. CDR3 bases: TGTGCCAGCCTAGGAACATTCGACAGAACATACGAGCAGTACTTC.

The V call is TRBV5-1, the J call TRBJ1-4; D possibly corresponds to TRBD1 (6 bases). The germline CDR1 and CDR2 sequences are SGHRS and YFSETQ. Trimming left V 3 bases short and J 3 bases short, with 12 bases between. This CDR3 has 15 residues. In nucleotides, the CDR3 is TGCGCCAGCAGCTCACGGGGGGCAGCTAATGAAAAACTGTTTTTT. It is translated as CASSSRGAANEKLFF.

The CDR3 coding sequence is TGTGCCAGCAGCATGAGAGCGGGAGATTCCTACAATGAGCAGTTCTTC. This gives the protein CASSMRAGDSYNEQFF. The genes are TRBV7-3 and TRBJ2-1; 8 nucleotides agree with TRBD2. Germline assignment: CDR1 SGHTA and CDR2 FQGTGA. The CDR3 length is 16 residues. V was clipped by 5 bases and J by 1 base; unmatched bases: 7.

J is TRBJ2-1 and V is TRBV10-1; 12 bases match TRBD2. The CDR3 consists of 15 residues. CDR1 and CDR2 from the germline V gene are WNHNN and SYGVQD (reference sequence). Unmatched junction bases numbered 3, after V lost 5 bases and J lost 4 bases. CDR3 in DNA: TGCGCCAGCAGTCGGACTAGCGGGACGTACAATGAGCAGTTCTTC. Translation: CASSRTSGTYNEQFF.

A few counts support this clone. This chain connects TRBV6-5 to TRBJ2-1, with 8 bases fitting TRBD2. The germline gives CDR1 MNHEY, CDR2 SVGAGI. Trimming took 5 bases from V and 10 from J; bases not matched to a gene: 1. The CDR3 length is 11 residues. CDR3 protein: CASSIAGEQFF. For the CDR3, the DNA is TGTGCCAGCAGTATAGCGGGAGAGCAGTTCTTC.

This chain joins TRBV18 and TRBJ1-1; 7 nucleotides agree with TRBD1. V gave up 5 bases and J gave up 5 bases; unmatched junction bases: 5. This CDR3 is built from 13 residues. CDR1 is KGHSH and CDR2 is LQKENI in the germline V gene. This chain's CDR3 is CASSSDRDTEAFF. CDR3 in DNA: TGTGCCAGCTCATCAGACAGGGATACTGAAGCTTTCTTT. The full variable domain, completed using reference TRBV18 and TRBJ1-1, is NAGVMQNPRHLVRRRGQEARLRCSPMKGHSHVYWYRQLPEEGLKFMVYLQKENIIDESGMPKERFSAEFPKEGPSILRIQQVVRGDSAAYFCASSSDRDTEAFFGQGTRLTVV.

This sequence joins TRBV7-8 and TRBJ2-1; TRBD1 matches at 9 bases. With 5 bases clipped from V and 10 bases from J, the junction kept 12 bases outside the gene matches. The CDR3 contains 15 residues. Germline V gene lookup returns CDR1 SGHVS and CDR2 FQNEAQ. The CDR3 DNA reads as TGTGCCAGCAGCGACCGGGACAGGGCCCAGGAGGAGCAGTTCTTC. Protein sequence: CASSDRDRAQEEQFF.

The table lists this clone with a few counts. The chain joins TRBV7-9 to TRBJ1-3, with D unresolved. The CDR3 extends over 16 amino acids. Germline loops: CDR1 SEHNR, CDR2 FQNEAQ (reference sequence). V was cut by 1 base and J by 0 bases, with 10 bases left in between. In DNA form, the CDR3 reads TGTGCCAGCAGCTTAGGGGCAGACCTCTCTGGAAACACCATATATTTT. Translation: CASSLGADLSGNTIYF.

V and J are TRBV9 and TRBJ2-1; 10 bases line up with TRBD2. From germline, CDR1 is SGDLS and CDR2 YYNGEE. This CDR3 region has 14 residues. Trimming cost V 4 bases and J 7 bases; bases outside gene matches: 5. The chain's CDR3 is CASSQTSGSNEQFF. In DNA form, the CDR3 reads TGTGCCAGCAGCCAGACTAGCGGGTCTAATGAGCAGTTCTTC.

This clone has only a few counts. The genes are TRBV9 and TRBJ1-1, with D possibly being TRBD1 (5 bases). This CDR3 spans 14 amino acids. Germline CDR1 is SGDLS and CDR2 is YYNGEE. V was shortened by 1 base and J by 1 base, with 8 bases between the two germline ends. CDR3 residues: CASSVQGGNTEAFF. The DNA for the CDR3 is TGTGCCAGCAGCGTACAGGGTGGGAACACTGAAGCTTTCTTT.

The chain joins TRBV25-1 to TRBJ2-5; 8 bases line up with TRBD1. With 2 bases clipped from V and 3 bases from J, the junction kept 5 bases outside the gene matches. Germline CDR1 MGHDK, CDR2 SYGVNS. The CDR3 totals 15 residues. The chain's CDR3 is CASSETGTGKETQYF. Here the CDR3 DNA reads TGTGCCAGCAGTGAAACCGGGACAGGAAAAGAGACCCAGTACTTC.

The chain's CDR3 is CASSPGVRQTQYF. DNA for the CDR3: TGTGCCAGCAGTCCGGGAGTTAGACAGACCCAGTACTTC. This chain connects TRBV2 to TRBJ2-5; TRBD2 is a possible D gene (6 bases). Trimming removed 5 bases at V and 6 bases at J, with 13 bases between. The CDR3 is made up of 13 amino acids. CDR1 and CDR2 (germline): SNHLY, FYNNEI.

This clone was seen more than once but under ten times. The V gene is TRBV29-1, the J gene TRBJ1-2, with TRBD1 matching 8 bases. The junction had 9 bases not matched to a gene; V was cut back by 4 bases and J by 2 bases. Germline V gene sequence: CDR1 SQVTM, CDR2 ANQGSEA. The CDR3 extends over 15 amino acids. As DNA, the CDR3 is TGCAGCGTTGCCCCCGGGACAGGTGAAAACTATGGCTACACCTTC. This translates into CSVAPGTGENYGYTF.

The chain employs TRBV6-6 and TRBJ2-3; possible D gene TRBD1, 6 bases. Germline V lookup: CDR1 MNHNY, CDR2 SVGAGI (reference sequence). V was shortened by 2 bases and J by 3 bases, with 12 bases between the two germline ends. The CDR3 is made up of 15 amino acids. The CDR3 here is CASSYPGAETDTQYF. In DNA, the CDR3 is TGTGCCAGCAGTTACCCAGGGGCAGAGACAGATACGCAGTATTTT.

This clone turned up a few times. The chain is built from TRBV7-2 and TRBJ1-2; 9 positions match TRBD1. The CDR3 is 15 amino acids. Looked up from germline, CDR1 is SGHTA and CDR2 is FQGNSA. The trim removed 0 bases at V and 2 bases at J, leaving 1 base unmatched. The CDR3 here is CASSLAGTGNYGYTF. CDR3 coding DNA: TGTGCCAGCAGCTTAGCCGGGACAGGGAACTATGGCTACACCTTC.

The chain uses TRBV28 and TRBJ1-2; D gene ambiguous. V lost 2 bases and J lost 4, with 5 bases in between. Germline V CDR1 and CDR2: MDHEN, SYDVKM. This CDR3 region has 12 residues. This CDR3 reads CASSLQIYGYTF. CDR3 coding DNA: TGTGCCAGCAGTTTACAGATCTATGGCTACACCTTC.

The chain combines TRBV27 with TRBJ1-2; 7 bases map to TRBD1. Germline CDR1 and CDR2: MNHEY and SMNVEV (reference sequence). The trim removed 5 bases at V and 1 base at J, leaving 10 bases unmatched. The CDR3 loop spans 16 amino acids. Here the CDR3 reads CASSRKGADHNYGYTF. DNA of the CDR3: TGTGCCAGCAGTAGAAAGGGGGCCGATCATAACTATGGCTACACCTTC.

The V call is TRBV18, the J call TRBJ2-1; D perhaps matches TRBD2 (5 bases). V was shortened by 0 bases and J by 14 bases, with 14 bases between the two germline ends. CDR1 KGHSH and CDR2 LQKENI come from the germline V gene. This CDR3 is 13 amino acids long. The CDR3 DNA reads TGTGCCAGCTCACCACCCCAACTTACGAGGGAGTTCTTC. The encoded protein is CASSPPQLTREFF.